The 6 T cell receptor beta chains listed next were all sequenced from one sample in a study of regulatory T cells in long-lasting Graves disease. The time point is: newly diagnosed GD, antithyroid drugs for less than 3 months. The TCR library was made from RNA that had been extracted from PBMCs in TRIzol. Arm-PCR of CDR3 regions with iRepertoire HTBI primers generated TCR beta libraries. Via MiXCR, TCRdb re-called the multiplex PCR reads, giving one row per CDR3 protein. The sample lists some 500,000 distinct CDR3 sequences; approximately 13% were seen once. This same sample was also taken into another study, of T cells in Graves' hyperthyroidism and ophthalmopathy.

The material was peripheral blood mononuclear cells (PBMCs), obtained at new diagnosis, from a patient treated with antithyroid drugs. The origin of the receptors is a young man with Graves disease.

This clonotype was counted ten times or more. The gene calls are TRBV6-9 and TRBJ2-7, with D unresolved. The V gene lost 3 bases and the J gene lost 3 bases, with 9 bases spanning the gap. The CDR3 is made up of 13 amino acids. The germline V gene encodes CDR1 MNHGY and CDR2 SVAAGI. The CDR3 coding sequence is TGTGCCAGCAGTTACAGAGAGTTCTACGAGCAGTACTTC. This encodes CASSYREFYEQYF.

On this clonotype: This may be a read error: a much more frequent sequence differs by one nucleotide. The chain joins TRBV7-8 to TRBJ2-1; 15 bases are a match to TRBD2. The germline gives CDR1 SGHVS, CDR2 FQNEAQ. The CDR3 runs to 17 residues. Unmatched junction bases numbered 12, after V lost 8 bases and J lost 7 bases. CDR3 amino acids: CASDPRTSGRARNEQFF. In DNA form, the CDR3 reads TGTGCCAGCGACCCTAGGACTAGCGGGAGGGCCCGGAATGAGCAGTTCTTC. Combining the CDR3 with reference TRBV7-8 and TRBJ2-1 gives the whole variable domain GAGVSQSPRYKVAKRGQDVALRCDPISGHVSLFWYQQALGQGPEFLTYFQNEAQLDKSGLPSDRFFAERPEGSVSTLKIQRTQQEDSAVYLCASDPRTSGRARNEQFFGPGTRLTVL.

This clonotype appeared many times. The V gene is TRBV6-1, the J gene TRBJ1-4; D is uncertain. Between the trimmed V and J ends, which lost 7 bases and 2 bases, there was a span of 14 bases. The CDR3 is made up of 15 amino acids. CDR1 and CDR2 (germline): MNHNS, SASEGT. CDR3 DNA: TGTGCCAGCACCGGTCAAGGTCGGACTAATGAAAAACTGTTTTTT. It specifies CASTGQGRTNEKLFF.

The V call is TRBV29-1, the J call TRBJ2-5, with 10 nucleotides matching TRBD2. The CDR3 totals 14 residues. Per the germline V gene, CDR1 is SQVTM and CDR2 is ANQGSEA. The ends lost 4 bases at V and 0 bases at J; junction bases unmatched: 2. CDR3 sequence: CSVVLAGYQETQYF. The CDR3 coding sequence is TGCAGCGTTGTACTAGCGGGATACCAAGAGACCCAGTACTTC.

This clonotype was detected many times. The gene calls are TRBV6-1 and TRBJ2-1; no definite D call. V was shortened by 10 bases and J by 3 bases, with 31 bases between the two germline ends. The length of the CDR3 is 19 residues. From germline, CDR1 is MNHNS and CDR2 SASEGT. CDR3 protein: CATLAASSSLVRIYNEQFF. CDR3 sequence (DNA): TGTGCCACCCTTGCGGCTTCCTCCTCCTTAGTGAGGATCTACAATGAGCAGTTCTTC.

This clonotype was observed many times. This chain links TRBV6-1 with TRBJ1-4, with 7 bases aligning to TRBD1. Germline lookup yields CDR1 MNHNS and CDR2 SASEGT. The CDR3 is 15 residues long. V shed 6 bases, J shed 8 bases, and the junction held 12 bases outside the gene matches. DNA for the CDR3: TGTGCCAGCAGCACCTCCGGGACAGCTTTCGAAAAACTGTTTTTT. It yields the protein CASSTSGTAFEKLFF.